This T cell receptor (beta chain) was identified in a study of T cells in Graves' hyperthyroidism and ophthalmopathy. Germline loops: CDR1 LGHNA, CDR2 YNFKEQ. The CDR3 runs 16 residues. Unmatched junction bases numbered 9, after V lost 4 bases and J lost 6 bases. The CDR3 regions of TCR beta were amplified from RNA transcripts. The TCR CDR3 first-round RT-PCR relied on the HTBI primer set. TCRdb ran MiXCR on the multiplex PCR reads and lists one entry per CDR3 protein. The table has about 620,000 distinct CDR3 sequences, around 15% seen once; the top ten hold 3% to 4.5%. The TCR comes from a woman in her 30s with Graves' hyperthyroidism. The sequenced material came from blood. V usage is TRBV4-2 and J usage is TRBJ2-2; 9 positions agree with TRBD2. This chain's CDR3 is CASSLIAGERSGELFF. The CDR3 DNA follows: TGTGCCAGCAGCCTCATAGCGGGAGAGAGGTCCGGGGAGCTGTTTTTT.